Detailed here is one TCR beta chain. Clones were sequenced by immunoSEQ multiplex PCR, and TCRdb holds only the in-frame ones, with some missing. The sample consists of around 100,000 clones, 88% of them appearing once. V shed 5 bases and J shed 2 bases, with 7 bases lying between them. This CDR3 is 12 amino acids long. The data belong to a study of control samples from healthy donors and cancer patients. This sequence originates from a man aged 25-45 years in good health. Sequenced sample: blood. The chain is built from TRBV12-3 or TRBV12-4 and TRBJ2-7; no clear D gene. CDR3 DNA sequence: TGTGCCAGCAGTCCCCGGACCTACGAGCAGTACTTC. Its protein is CASSPRTYEQYF.